The 27 T cell receptor beta chains below come from one sample, sequenced in a study of blood T cell repertoires in COVID-19. Measured with immunoSEQ multiplex PCR; TCRdb has only the in-frame clones, and not every one. This table holds some 260,000 clones, 82% found once. Sequenced: peripheral blood. These receptors all come from a woman between 18 and 29 years old with acute or convalescent COVID-19.

The gene calls are TRBV4-3 and TRBJ1-4, with 11 bases fitting TRBD1. The V gene's germline CDR1 is LGHNA and CDR2 YSLEER. V gave up 4 bases and J gave up 7 bases; unmatched junction bases: 8. The CDR3 is 16 residues long. CDR3 coding DNA: TGCGCCAGCAGCCCGGGGGGCGGGACAGGGGGTGAAAAACTGTTTTTT. Residues: CASSPGGGTGGEKLFF.

The rearrangement uses TRBV7-3 and TRBJ2-3; 9 nucleotides agree with TRBD2. This CDR3 has 15 residues. The germline V gene encodes CDR1 SGHTA and CDR2 FQGTGA. Germline trimming cut 5 bases from V and 2 bases from J; bases unmatched to any gene: 5. For the CDR3, the DNA is TGTGCCAGCAGCAAAGGACTAGCGTACACAGATACGCAGTATTTT. Protein product: CASSKGLAYTDTQYF. Supplemented by reference TRBV7-3 and TRBJ2-3, the full variable domain reads GAGVSQTPSNKVTEKGKYVELRCDPISGHTALYWYRQSLGQGPEFLIYFQGTGAADDSGLPNDRFFAVRPEGSVSTLKIQRTERGDSAVYLCASSKGLAYTDTQYFGPGTRLTVL.

V and J are TRBV29-1 and TRBJ2-6; 11 nucleotides agree with TRBD1. Germline CDR1 reads SQVTM; CDR2 reads ANQGSEA. Unmatched junction bases numbered 6, after V lost 4 bases and J lost 4 bases. This CDR3 contains 16 residues. CDR3 residues: CSVVGQGVWGANVLTF. The DNA for the CDR3 is TGCAGCGTTGTGGGACAGGGGGTGTGGGGGGCCAACGTCCTGACTTTC.

The chain has TRBV21-1 and TRBJ1-6; the table's D gene call, TRBD1, was not cross checked with the DNA. TRBV21-1 is labeled a pseudogene. CDR3 length: 18 residues. CDR3 nucleotides: TGTGCCAGCAGCAAAGGGCAACTCTCCAGGGGGTGTAATTCACCCCTCCACTTT. It encodes CASSKGQLSRGCNSPLHF.

The chain links TRBV10-3 to TRBJ2-7; TRBD1 matches 7 bases. The CDR3 totals 15 residues. J was trimmed by 4 bases and V by 3 bases; bases with no gene match: 9. Germline assignment: CDR1 ENHRY and CDR2 SYGVKD. The CDR3 bases are TGTGCCATCAGTGAATGGGACAGCTCCCTTTACGAGCAGTACTTC. Protein sequence: CAISEWDSSLYEQYF.

V gene TRBV7-9 combines with J gene TRBJ2-7; the match to TRBD2 covers 8 bases. The CDR3 covers 14 residues. The V and J ends lost 2 bases and 6 bases, in that order; junction bases with no gene match: 6. CDR1 is SEHNR and CDR2 is FQNEAQ in the germline V gene (reference sequence). CDR3 nucleotide sequence: TGTGCCAGCAGCTTACCGGGACTAGTTACCGAGCAGTACTTC. Its protein is CASSLPGLVTEQYF. Full variable domain (outside the CDR3, taken from reference TRBV7-9 and TRBJ2-7): DTGVSQNPRHKITKRGQNVTFRCDPISEHNRLYWYRQTLGQGPEFLTYFQNEAQLEKSRLLSDRFSAERPKGSFSTLEIQRTEQGDSAMYLCASSLPGLVTEQYFGPGTRLTVT.

This chain links TRBV4-3 with TRBJ2-2; TRBD1 matches at 7 bases. CDR1 and CDR2 from the germline V gene are LGHNA and YSLEER. The trim removed 0 bases at V and 1 base at J, leaving 8 bases unmatched. The CDR3 has 18 residues. The CDR3 here is CASSQDPWDSLNTGELFF. In DNA, the CDR3 is TGCGCCAGCAGCCAAGATCCCTGGGACAGCTTGAACACCGGGGAGCTGTTTTTT.

The chain joins TRBV7-3 to TRBJ2-1, with 7 bases fitting TRBD2. V lost 5 bases to trimming and J lost 6 bases; unmatched junction nucleotides: 10. Per the germline V gene, CDR1 is SGHTA and CDR2 is FQGTGA. There are 15 residues in the CDR3. The CDR3 region is CASSQRAGATNEQFF. The CDR3 coding sequence is TGTGCCAGCAGCCAAAGGGCGGGAGCCACCAATGAGCAGTTCTTC.

The chain links TRBV2 to TRBJ1-3; 9 bases are shared with TRBD1. Per germline, CDR1 SNHLY and CDR2 FYNNEI. This CDR3 comprises 13 residues. Trimming removed 6 bases from V and 7 bases from J; junction bases left unmatched: 4. The CDR3: CASSGQGMNTIYF. CDR3 sequence (DNA): TGTGCCAGCAGCGGACAGGGGATGAACACCATATATTTT.

This clone turned up a few times. The chain carries TRBV19 and TRBJ2-1; a possible D gene is TRBD2 (6 bases). V gave up 7 bases and J gave up 6 bases, with 16 bases separating them. The CDR3 covers 14 residues. Germline loops: CDR1 LNHDA, CDR2 SQIVND (reference sequence). The CDR3 bases are TGTGCCAGTACTAGCGTGAAGGACTTCAATGAGCAGTTCTTC. Encoded protein: CASTSVKDFNEQFF.

The gene calls are TRBV6-2 or TRBV6-3 and TRBJ2-5, with TRBD2 identical over 8 bases. There are 16 residues in the CDR3. Germline CDR1 is MNHEY and CDR2 is SVGEGT. J lost 5 bases, V lost 5 bases, and 13 bases had no gene match. The CDR3 loop is CASSKLASGPSETQYF. The CDR3 coding sequence is TGTGCCAGCAGTAAGTTGGCTAGCGGGCCCTCCGAGACCCAGTACTTC.

The V and J genes are TRBV25-1 and TRBJ2-7, with 13 bases matching TRBD2. The ends lost 3 bases at V and 4 bases at J; junction bases unmatched: 9. CDR3 length: 17 amino acids. Germline values: CDR1 MGHDK, CDR2 SYGVNS. CDR3 in DNA: TGTGCCAGCAGTGAGGAGGGACTAGCGGGACGGGGATACGAGCAGTACTTC. This codes for CASSEEGLAGRGYEQYF.

The genes are TRBV7-2 and TRBJ2-7; 13 nucleotides agree with TRBD2. This CDR3 is 16 amino acids long. Trimming cost V 5 bases and J 7 bases; bases outside gene matches: 11. Germline loops: CDR1 SGHTA, CDR2 FQGNSA. For the CDR3, the DNA is TGTGCCAGCAGCCCACCGACTAGCGGGAGGTCGGGGGAGCAGTACTTC. Amino acid sequence: CASSPPTSGRSGEQYF.

For the CDR3, the DNA is TGCGCCAGCAGCCAAGAATGGGAGGGAGTCCCATACAATGAGCAGTTCTTC. Its protein is CASSQEWEGVPYNEQFF. V is TRBV4-3 and J is TRBJ2-1, with 7 nucleotides matching TRBD2. Per the germline V gene, CDR1 is LGHNA and CDR2 is YSLEER. Germline trimming cut 0 bases from V and 4 bases from J; bases unmatched to any gene: 9. The CDR3 sequence is 17 residues long.

This clone was recorded once. This chain uses TRBV6-2 or TRBV6-3 with TRBJ1-2, with 7 bases matching TRBD1. J gave up 4 bases and V 5 bases, and 13 bases lay outside the gene matches. This CDR3 spans 16 amino acids. CDR1 and CDR2 (germline): MNHEY, SVGEGT. CDR3: CASSPRRQGRAYGYTF. DNA for the CDR3: TGTGCCAGCAGTCCCCGGAGACAGGGCCGCGCCTATGGCTACACCTTC.

The chain joins TRBV19 to TRBJ2-1, with D maybe TRBD1 (5 bases). This CDR3 has 15 residues. Germline assignment: CDR1 LNHDA and CDR2 SQIVND (reference sequence). Trimming left V 7 bases short and J 8 bases short, with 21 bases between. CDR3 in DNA: TGTGCCAGTACCCCCCAATCGGGCAGGGTGGATGAGCAGTTCTTC. Translation gives CASTPQSGRVDEQFF.

This clone was found many times. The chain joins TRBV27 to TRBJ1-4, with a tentative D call TRBD1 (5 bases). The germline V gene has CDR1 MNHEY and CDR2 SMNVEV (reference sequence). The V gene lost 3 bases and the J gene lost 2 bases, with 13 bases spanning the gap. The CDR3 is 16 amino acids. CDR3 protein: CASSFYPGITNEKLFF. CDR3 DNA: TGTGCCAGCAGTTTTTACCCAGGGATTACTAATGAAAAACTGTTTTTT.

This clone was counted a single time. The chain joins TRBV4-1 to TRBJ1-1; 7 bases agree with TRBD1. J was trimmed by 5 bases and V by 4 bases; bases with no gene match: 16. Germline loops: CDR1 MGHRA, CDR2 YSYEKL. The length of the CDR3 is 17 residues. Here the CDR3 DNA reads TGCGCCAGCAGCCCGGGGGTAGGGGGCGAGATTCATACTGAAGCTTTCTTT. This codes for CASSPGVGGEIHTEAFF.

The rearrangement joins TRBV9 to TRBJ2-5, with 7 nucleotides matching TRBD1. The V segment lost 3 bases and the J segment 7 bases; nucleotides outside the gene matches: 15. Germline CDR1 reads SGDLS; CDR2 reads YYNGEE. The CDR3 runs to 16 residues. This CDR3 reads CASSEGAGLLGGTQYF. The CDR3 nucleotides read TGTGCCAGCAGCGAGGGGGCCGGGCTACTTGGGGGGACCCAGTACTTC.

The count of this clone is one. This chain connects TRBV29-1 to TRBJ1-2, with TRBD1 identical over 11 bases. The V segment lost 6 bases and the J segment 4 bases; nucleotides outside the gene matches: 10. Germline V gene sequence: CDR1 SQVTM, CDR2 ANQGSEA. CDR3 length: 15 amino acids. The CDR3 sequence: CSVDGEGTGGYGYTF. DNA of the CDR3: TGCAGCGTGGACGGGGAGGGGACAGGGGGCTATGGCTACACCTTC.

This clone has a single count. The chain carries TRBV9 and TRBJ2-1, with TRBD2 matching 8 bases. CDR1 is SGDLS and CDR2 is YYNGEE in the germline V gene. The CDR3 totals 17 residues. V gave up 0 bases and J gave up 6 bases; unmatched junction bases: 11. The CDR3 sequence: CASSVAASGRAVNEQFF. CDR3 nucleotide sequence: TGTGCCAGCAGCGTAGCGGCTAGCGGGCGGGCAGTCAATGAGCAGTTCTTC. The variable domain in full, completed from reference TRBV9 and TRBJ2-1, reads DSGVTQTPKHLITATGQRVTLRCSPRSGDLSVYWYQQSLDQGLQFLIQYYNGEERAKGNILERFSAQQFPDLHSELNLSSLELGDSALYFCASSVAASGRAVNEQFFGPGTRLTVL.

The rearrangement uses TRBV4-1 and TRBJ2-1, with 7 bases lining up with TRBD2. With 3 bases clipped from V and 10 bases from J, the junction kept 18 bases outside the gene matches. Germline CDR1 reads MGHRA; CDR2 reads YSYEKL. The CDR3 contains 17 residues. The chain's CDR3 is CASSHRLGREFVEEQFF. CDR3 coding DNA: TGCGCCAGCAGCCACCGATTGGGGCGGGAGTTCGTCGAGGAGCAGTTCTTC.

The rearrangement links TRBV6-1 to TRBJ1-4, with 7 bases that match TRBD1. The J segment lost 1 base and the V segment lost 2 bases, leaving 4 bases of the junction unmatched. The germline gives CDR1 MNHNS, CDR2 SASEGT. This CDR3 contains 16 residues. The CDR3 DNA reads TGTGCCAGCAGTGAACAGGGGGAAGGAACTAATGAAAAACTGTTTTTT. Translation gives CASSEQGEGTNEKLFF.

This clone was recorded once. The gene calls are TRBV4-3 and TRBJ1-1, with D possibly being TRBD1 (6 bases). Per germline, CDR1 LGHNA and CDR2 YSLEER. V was clipped by 2 bases and J by 1 base, with 11 bases between them. The CDR3 extends over 15 amino acids. The DNA for the CDR3 is TGCGCCAGCAGCCAATTTCAAGGGGGGAACACTGAAGCTTTCTTT. Amino acids: CASSQFQGGNTEAFF.

V is TRBV5-5 and J is TRBJ1-5; a weak D match, TRBD1 (5 bases). V lost 0 bases and J lost 3, with 19 bases in between. CDR1 and CDR2 from the germline V gene are SGHKS and YYEKEE (reference sequence). The CDR3 covers 18 residues. The chain's CDR3 is CASSLGPIDRQFNQPQHF. As DNA, the CDR3 is TGTGCCAGCAGCTTGGGGCCGATTGATAGACAGTTCAATCAGCCCCAGCATTTT.

This clone turned up a few times. The genes are TRBV10-1 and TRBJ2-7, with 9 bases that match TRBD2. Germline CDR1 is WNHNN and CDR2 is SYGVQD (reference sequence). V trimming: 2 bases; J trimming: 3 bases; junction bases outside the gene matches: 11. This CDR3 has 17 amino acids. CDR3 nucleotide sequence: TGCGCCAGCAGTGAGACGCGACTAGCGGAAGGACACTACGAGCAGTACTTC. Translation: CASSETRLAEGHYEQYF.

This clone was observed once. The V call is TRBV4-1, the J call TRBJ1-5, with D possibly being TRBD1 (6 bases). Germline CDR1 reads MGHRA; CDR2 reads YSYEKL. Trimming shortened V by 8 bases and J by 1 base, and 6 bases separated the two germline ends. The CDR3 sequence is 12 residues long. This chain's CDR3 is CASGTSNQPQHF. CDR3 in DNA: TGCGCCAGCGGGACAAGCAATCAGCCCCAGCATTTT.